These T cell receptor beta chains were read from a single sample in a study of shared clonotypes between healthy human individuals. TCRdb's table, derived via immunoSEQ multiplex PCR, lists solely in-frame clones and lacks some. This table holds 950,000 to 1,100,000 clones, around 76% found once. Sequencing input: memory CD4+ T cells sorted from blood. These receptors came from a man aged 18 to 29 in good health. CDR3s include the opening cysteine and the closing phenylalanine or tryptophan.

TRBV2	TRBJ2-5	CASSGRDGAQETQYF
TRBV2	TRBJ1-5	CASSGDSNQPQHF
TRBV5-1	TRBJ2-1	CASSLAFRAGTGAYNEQFF
TRBV4-1	TRBJ2-1	CASSQVGGLGTAYNEQFF
TRBV11-2	TRBJ2-7	CASSSTGFRSYEQYF
TRBV18	TRBJ2-3	CASSPRPGFSTDTQYF
TRBV29-1	TRBJ1-1	CSSSTGNSGIEEAFF
TRBV5-6	-	CASTSPSSYEQYF
TRBV11-2	TRBJ2-1	CASSLVVVVDNEQFF
TRBV6-1	TRBJ1-5	CASSEVGRGDQPQHF
TRBV6-6	TRBJ1-5	CASHPWGNQPQHF
TRBV7-2	TRBJ2-7	CASSLSRGDLKYF
TRBV30	TRBJ1-6	CAWSVSSAGRDSPLHF
TRBV5-6	TRBJ2-6	CASQSDGAGANVLTF
TRBV6-1	TRBJ1-3	CASSDVRWNTIYF
TRBV2	TRBJ2-7	CASSGDGGYEQYF
TRBV5-1	TRBJ2-5	CASSRTTGLETQYF
TRBV6-9	TRBJ2-7	CASSPRGTDYEQYF
TRBV11-2	TRBJ2-7	CASSFGRTYEQYF
TRBV7-9	TRBJ2-7	CASSVYRGPSSYEQYF
TRBV19	TRBJ2-4	CASSSGLAENIQYF
TRBV2	TRBJ1-1	CASSERRAGAEAFF
TRBV5-1	TRBJ1-1	CASSLRGQDEAFF
TRBV5-7	TRBJ2-7	CASSWGGSGLAYEQYF
TRBV7-2	TRBJ1-6	CASSLVNLGSSYNSPLHF
TRBV4-3	TRBJ2-1	CASSQDFENSYNEQFF
TRBV27	TRBJ1-1	CASSHQGAANTEAFF
TRBV7-2	TRBJ2-5	CASSDPGRLKETQYF
TRBV18	TRBJ2-5	CASSPIRGLETETQYF
TRBV7-6	TRBJ2-5	CASRTYGETQYF
TRBV5-1	TRBJ2-2	CASSLARTDTGELFF
TRBV11-2	TRBJ2-7	CASSLGALYEQYF
TRBV30	TRBJ2-3	CAWGITDTQYF
TRBV4-1	TRBJ2-1	CASSGGASGANEQFF
TRBV19	TRBJ1-2	CASRGVSYGYTF
TRBV5-1	TRBJ2-7	CASSFGQGSSYEQYF
TRBV7-7	TRBJ2-7	CASSLGGALNEQYF